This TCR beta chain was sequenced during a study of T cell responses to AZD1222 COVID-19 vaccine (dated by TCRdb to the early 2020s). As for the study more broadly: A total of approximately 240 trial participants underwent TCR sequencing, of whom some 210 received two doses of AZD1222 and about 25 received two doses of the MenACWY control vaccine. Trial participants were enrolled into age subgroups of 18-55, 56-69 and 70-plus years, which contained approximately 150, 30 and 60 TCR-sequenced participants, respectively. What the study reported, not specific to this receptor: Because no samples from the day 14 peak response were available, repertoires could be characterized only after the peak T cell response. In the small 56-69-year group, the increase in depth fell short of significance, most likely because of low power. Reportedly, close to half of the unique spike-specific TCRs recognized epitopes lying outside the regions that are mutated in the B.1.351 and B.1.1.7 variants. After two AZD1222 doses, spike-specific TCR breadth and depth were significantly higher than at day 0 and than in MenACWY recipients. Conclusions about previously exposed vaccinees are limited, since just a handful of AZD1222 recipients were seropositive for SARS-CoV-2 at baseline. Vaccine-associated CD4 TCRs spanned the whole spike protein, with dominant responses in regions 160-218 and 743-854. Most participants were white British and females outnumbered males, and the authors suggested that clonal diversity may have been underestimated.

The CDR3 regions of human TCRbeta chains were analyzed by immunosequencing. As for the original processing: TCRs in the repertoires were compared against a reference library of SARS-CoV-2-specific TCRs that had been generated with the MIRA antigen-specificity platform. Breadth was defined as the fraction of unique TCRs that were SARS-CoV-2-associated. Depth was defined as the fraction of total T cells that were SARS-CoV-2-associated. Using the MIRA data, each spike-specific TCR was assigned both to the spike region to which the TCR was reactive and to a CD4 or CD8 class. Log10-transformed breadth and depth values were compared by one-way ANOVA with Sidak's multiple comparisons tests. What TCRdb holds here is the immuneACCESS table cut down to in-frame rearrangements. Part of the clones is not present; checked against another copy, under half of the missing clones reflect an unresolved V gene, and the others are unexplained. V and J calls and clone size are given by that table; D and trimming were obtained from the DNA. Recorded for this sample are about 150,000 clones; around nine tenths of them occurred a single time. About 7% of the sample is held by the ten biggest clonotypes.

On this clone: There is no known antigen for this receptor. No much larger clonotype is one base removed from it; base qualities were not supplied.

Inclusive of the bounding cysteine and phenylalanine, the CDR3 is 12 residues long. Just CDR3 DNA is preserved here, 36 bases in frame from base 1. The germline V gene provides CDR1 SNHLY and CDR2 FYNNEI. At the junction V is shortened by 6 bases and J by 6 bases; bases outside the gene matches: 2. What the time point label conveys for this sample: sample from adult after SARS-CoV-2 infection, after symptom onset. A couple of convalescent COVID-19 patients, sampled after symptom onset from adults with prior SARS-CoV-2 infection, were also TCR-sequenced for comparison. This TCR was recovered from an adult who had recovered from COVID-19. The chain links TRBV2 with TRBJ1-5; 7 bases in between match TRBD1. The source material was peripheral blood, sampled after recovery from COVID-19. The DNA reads TGTGCCAGCAGGACAGGGTTTCAGCCCCAGCATTTT. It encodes CASRTGFQPQHF.